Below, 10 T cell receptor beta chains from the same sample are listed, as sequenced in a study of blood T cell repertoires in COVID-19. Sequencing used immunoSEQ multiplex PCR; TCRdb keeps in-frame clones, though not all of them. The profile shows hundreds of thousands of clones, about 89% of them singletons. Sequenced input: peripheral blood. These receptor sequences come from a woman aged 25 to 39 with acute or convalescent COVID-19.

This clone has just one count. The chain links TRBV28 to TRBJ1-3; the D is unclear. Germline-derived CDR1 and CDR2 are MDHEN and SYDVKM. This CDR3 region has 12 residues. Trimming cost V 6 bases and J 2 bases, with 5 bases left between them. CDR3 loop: CASSGTGNTIYF. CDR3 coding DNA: TGTGCCAGCAGCGGGACTGGAAACACCATATATTTT.

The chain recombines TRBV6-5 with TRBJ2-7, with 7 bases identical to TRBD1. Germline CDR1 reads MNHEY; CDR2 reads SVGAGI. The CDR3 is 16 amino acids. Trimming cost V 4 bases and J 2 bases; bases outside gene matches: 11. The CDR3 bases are TGTGCCAGCAGTTCACCTCGACAGGGTCTTACCTACGAGCAGTACTTC. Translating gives CASSSPRQGLTYEQYF.

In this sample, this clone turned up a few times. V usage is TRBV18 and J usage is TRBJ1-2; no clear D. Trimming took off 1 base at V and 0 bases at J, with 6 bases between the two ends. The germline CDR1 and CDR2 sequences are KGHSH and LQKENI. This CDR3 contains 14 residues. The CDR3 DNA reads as TGTGCCAGCTCACCACTTAGTGCTAACTATGGCTACACCTTC. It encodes CASSPLSANYGYTF.

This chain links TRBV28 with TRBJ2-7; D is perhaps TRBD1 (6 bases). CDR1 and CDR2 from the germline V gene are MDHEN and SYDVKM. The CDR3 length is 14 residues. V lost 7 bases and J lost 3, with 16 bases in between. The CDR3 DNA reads TGTGCCAGCACCATCTCCGGGACATTCTACGAGCAGTACTTC. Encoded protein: CASTISGTFYEQYF. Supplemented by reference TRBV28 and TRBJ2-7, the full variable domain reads DVKVTQSSRYLVKRTGEKVFLECVQDMDHENMFWYRQDPGLGLRLIYFSYDVKMKEKGDIPEGYSVSREKKERFSLILESASTNQTSMYLCASTISGTFYEQYFGPGTRLTVT.

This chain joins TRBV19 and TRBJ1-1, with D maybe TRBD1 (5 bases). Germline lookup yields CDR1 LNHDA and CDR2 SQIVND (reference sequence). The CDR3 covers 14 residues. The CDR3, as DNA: TGTGTTTGCTGGGGGACTGTTTTCTGGACTGAAGCTTTCTTT. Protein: CVCWGTVFWTEAFF.

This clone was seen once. CDR3 loop: CASSEGANTEAFF. Here the CDR3 DNA reads TGTGCCAGCAGTGAAGGGGCGAACACTGAAGCTTTCTTT. The chain employs TRBV6-1 and TRBJ1-1; D is unclear. CDR1 and CDR2 (germline): MNHNS, SASEGT. The CDR3 extends over 13 amino acids. V lost 1 base and J lost 1, with 4 bases in between.

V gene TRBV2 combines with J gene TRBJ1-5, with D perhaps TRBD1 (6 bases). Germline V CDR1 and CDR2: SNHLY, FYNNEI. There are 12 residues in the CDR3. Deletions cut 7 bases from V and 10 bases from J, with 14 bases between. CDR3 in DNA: TGTGCCAGCAAGGGACATGGGCCTCCCCAGCATTTT. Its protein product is CASKGHGPPQHF.

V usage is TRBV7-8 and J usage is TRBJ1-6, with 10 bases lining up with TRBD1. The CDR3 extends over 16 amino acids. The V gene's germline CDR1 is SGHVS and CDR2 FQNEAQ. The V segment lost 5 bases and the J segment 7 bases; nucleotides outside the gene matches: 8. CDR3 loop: CASSDSGTGVNSPLHF. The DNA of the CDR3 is TGTGCCAGCAGCGACTCCGGGACAGGGGTAAATTCACCCCTCCACTTT.

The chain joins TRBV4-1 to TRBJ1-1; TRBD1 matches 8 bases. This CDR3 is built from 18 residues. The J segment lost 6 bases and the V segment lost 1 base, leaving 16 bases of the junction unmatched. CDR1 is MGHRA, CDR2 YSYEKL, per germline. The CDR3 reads CASSQVSPFEDRVPEAFF. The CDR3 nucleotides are TGCGCCAGCAGCCAAGTATCCCCTTTCGAGGACAGGGTCCCTGAAGCTTTCTTT.

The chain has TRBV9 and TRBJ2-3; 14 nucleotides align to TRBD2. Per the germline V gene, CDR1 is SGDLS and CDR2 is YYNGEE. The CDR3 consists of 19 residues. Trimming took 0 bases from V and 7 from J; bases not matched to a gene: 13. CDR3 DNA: TGTGCCAGCAGCGTAGAAGCGACTAGCGGGGGGGCCGTAGGGTATACGCAGTATTTT. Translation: CASSVEATSGGAVGYTQYF.